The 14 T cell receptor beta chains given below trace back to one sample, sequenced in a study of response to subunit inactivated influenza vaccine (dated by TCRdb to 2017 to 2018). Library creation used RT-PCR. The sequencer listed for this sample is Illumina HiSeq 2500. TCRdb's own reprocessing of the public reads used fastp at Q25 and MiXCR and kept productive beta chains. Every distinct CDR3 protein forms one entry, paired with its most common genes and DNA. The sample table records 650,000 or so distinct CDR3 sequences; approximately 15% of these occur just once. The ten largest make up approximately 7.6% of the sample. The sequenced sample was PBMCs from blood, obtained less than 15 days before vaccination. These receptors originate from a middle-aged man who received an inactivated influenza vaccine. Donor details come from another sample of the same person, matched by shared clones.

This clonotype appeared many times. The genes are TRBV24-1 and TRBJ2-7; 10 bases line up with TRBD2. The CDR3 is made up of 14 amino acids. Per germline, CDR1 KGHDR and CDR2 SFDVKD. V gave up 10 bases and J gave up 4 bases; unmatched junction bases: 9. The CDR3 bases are TGTGCCACATCGAGCGGGGGGGGATTGTACGAGCAGTACTTC. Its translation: CATSSGGGLYEQYF.

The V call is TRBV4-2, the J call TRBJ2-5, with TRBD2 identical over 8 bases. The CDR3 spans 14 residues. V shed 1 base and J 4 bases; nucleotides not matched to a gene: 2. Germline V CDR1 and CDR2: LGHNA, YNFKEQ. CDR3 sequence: CASSQGGLAETQYF. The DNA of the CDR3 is TGTGCCAGCAGCCAAGGAGGACTAGCAGAGACCCAGTACTTC.

The DNA of the CDR3 is TGTGCCAGCAGCCAAGCCCCGGTTCATACGCAGTATTTT. This codes for CASSQAPVHTQYF. V usage is TRBV3-1 and J usage is TRBJ2-3; D unclear. The CDR3 loop spans 13 amino acids. Deletions cut 1 base from V and 7 bases from J, with 9 bases between. Germline V gene lookup returns CDR1 LGHDT and CDR2 YNNKEL (reference sequence).

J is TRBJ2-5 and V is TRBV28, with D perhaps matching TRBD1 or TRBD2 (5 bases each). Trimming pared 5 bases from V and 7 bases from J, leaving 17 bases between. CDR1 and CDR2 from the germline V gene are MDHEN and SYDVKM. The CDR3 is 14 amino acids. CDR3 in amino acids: CASSPSTAGGTQYF. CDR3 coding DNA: TGTGCCAGCAGTCCATCGACAGCCGGAGGGACCCAGTACTTC.

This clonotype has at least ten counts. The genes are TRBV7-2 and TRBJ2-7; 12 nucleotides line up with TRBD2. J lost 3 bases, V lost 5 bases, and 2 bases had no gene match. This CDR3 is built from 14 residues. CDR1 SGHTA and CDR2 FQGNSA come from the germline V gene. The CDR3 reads CASSQTSGSYEQYF. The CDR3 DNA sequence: TGTGCCAGCAGCCAGACTAGCGGGAGCTACGAGCAGTACTTC.

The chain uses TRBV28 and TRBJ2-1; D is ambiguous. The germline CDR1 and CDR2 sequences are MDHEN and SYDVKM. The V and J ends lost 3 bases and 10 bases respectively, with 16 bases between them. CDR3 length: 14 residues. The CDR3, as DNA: TGTGCCAGCAGTTTTCTGGACGGCTTGACCGAGCAGTTCTTC. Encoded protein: CASSFLDGLTEQFF.

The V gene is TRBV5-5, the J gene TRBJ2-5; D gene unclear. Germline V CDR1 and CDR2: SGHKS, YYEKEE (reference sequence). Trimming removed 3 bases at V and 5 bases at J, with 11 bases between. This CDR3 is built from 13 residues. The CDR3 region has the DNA TGTGCCAGCAGCTGGACCGAAAGGGAGACCCAGTACTTC. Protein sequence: CASSWTERETQYF.

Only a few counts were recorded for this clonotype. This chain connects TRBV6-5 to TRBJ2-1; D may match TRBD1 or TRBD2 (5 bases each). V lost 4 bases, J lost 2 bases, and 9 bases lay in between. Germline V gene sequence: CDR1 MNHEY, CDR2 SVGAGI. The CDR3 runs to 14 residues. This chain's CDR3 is CASSFRDAYNEQFF. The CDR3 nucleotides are TGTGCCAGCAGTTTCCGGGACGCCTACAATGAGCAGTTCTTC.

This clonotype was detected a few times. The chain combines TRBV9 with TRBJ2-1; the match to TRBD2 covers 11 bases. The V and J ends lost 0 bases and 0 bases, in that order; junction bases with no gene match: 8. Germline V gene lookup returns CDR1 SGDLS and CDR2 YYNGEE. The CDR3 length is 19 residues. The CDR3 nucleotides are TGTGCCAGCAGCGTAGAAGGGACTAGCGGAGCGAGCTCCTACAATGAGCAGTTCTTC. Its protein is CASSVEGTSGASSYNEQFF. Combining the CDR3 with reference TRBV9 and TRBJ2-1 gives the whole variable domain DSGVTQTPKHLITATGQRVTLRCSPRSGDLSVYWYQQSLDQGLQFLIQYYNGEERAKGNILERFSAQQFPDLHSELNLSSLELGDSALYFCASSVEGTSGASSYNEQFFGPGTRLTVL.

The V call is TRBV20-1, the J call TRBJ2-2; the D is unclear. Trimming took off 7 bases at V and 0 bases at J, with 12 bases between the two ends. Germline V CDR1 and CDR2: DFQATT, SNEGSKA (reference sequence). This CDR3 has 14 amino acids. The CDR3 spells CSGLPPTNTGELFF. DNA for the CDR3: TGCAGTGGGTTGCCACCCACGAACACCGGGGAGCTGTTTTTT.

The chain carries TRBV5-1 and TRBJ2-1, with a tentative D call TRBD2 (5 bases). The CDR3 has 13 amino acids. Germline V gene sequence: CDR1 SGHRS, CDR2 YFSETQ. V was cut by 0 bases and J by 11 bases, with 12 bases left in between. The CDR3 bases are TGCGCCAGCAGCTTGGCGGTGCGGACTCAGCAGTTCTTC. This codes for CASSLAVRTQQFF.

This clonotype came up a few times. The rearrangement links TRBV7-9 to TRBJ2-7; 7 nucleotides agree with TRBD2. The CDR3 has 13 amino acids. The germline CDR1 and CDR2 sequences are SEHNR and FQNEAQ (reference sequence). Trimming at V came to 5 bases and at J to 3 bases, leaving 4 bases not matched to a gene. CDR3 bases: TGTGCCAGCAGCCATACGGGGGGCTACGAGCAGTACTTC. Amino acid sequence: CASSHTGGYEQYF.

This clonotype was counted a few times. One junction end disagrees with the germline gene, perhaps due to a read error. This CDR3 reads CASSLAAGPAIF. CDR3 bases: TGTGCCAGCAGCTTAGCGGCGGGGCCGGCTATCTTT. V is TRBV7-9 and J is TRBJ1-1; D possibly corresponds to TRBD1 (5 bases). This CDR3 region has 12 residues. Germline CDR1 is SEHNR and CDR2 is FQNEAQ (reference sequence).

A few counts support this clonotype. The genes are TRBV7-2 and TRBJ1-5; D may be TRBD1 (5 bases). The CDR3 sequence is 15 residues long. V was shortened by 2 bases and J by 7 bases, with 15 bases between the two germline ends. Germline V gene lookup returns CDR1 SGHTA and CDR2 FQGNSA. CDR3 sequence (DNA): TGTGCCAGCAGCTTACAGGGTGGGGTAGGCCAGCCCCAGCATTTT. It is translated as CASSLQGGVGQPQHF.